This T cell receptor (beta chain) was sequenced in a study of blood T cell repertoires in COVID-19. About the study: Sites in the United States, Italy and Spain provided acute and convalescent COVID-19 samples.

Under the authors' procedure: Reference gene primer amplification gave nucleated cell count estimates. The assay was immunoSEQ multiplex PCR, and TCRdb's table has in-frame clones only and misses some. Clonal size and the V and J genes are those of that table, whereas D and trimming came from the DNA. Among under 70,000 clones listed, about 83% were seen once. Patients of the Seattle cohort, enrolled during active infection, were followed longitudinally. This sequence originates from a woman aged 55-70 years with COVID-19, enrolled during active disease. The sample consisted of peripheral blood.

As DNA, the CDR3 is TGTGCCAGCAGCTTAGCCAGGGGAAACACCATATATTTT. It specifies CASSLARGNTIYF. The chain recombines TRBV7-8 with TRBJ1-3; D gene uncertain. Trimming stripped 0 bases from V and 4 bases from J, with 4 bases between. CDR1 is SGHVS, CDR2 FQNEAQ, per germline. This CDR3 spans 13 amino acids. Using reference TRBV7-8 and TRBJ1-3 for the parts outside the CDR3, the full variable domain is GAGVSQSPRYKVAKRGQDVALRCDPISGHVSLFWYQQALGQGPEFLTYFQNEAQLDKSGLPSDRFFAERPEGSVSTLKIQRTQQEDSAVYLCASSLARGNTIYFGEGSWLTVV.